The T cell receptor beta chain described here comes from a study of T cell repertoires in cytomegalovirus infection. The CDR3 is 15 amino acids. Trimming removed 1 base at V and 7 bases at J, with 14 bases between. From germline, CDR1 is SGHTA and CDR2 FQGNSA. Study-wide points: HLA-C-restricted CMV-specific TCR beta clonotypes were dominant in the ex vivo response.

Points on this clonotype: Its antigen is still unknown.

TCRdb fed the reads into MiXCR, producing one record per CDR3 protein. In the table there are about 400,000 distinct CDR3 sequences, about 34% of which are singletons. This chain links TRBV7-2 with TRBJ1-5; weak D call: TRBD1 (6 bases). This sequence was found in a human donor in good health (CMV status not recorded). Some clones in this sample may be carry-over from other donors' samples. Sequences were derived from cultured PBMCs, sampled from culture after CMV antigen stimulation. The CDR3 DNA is TGTGCCAGCAGCTTAGAATCAGGGGCCGGGCAGCCCCAGCATTTT. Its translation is CASSLESGAGQPQHF.